This is a list of T cell receptor beta chains from one sample in a study of follicular helper T cells after annual influenza vaccination. Measured with immunoSEQ multiplex PCR; TCRdb has only the in-frame clones, and not every one. The sample lists fewer than 11,000 clones; over 75% were seen once. This sample comprised CXCR5+ CD38- circulating T follicular helper cells from blood, obtained on the day of influenza vaccination. The receptor source for this set is an adult who received the influenza vaccine. Each CDR3 is given with its conserved first and last residue. A D gene is named only where the DNA matches it firmly.

16	TRBV15	.	TRBJ1-5	CATSRGGVAEDQPQHF
15	TRBV10-3	.	TRBJ2-7	CAISDSGPRAIEQYF
15	TRBV6-6	TRBD1	TRBJ1-1	CASSSPDRVGTEAFF
14	TRBV30	.	TRBJ1-2	CAWSEQGGNYGYTF
13	TRBV30	TRBD1	TRBJ2-4	CAWSHGQGHIQYF
14	TRBV6-1	.	TRBJ1-5	CASRIAGEPYPQHF
15	TRBV6-5	.	TRBJ1-2	CASSYSLRANYGYTF
13	TRBV10-3	.	TRBJ1-5	CAISSQRNQPQHF
15	TRBV5-1	.	TRBJ1-6	CASSPTGEYNSPLHF
13	TRBV7-8	.	TRBJ2-3	CASSQDRQRTQYF
14	TRBV27	.	TRBJ2-7	CASSFTGASYEQYF
15	TRBV4-3	.	TRBJ2-7	CASSLLRDSTYEQYF
18	TRBV11-1	TRBD2	TRBJ2-7	CASSFNTASGGESYEQYF
14	TRBV19	.	TRBJ1-2	CASSIVRRSDGYTF
14	TRBV7-9	.	TRBJ2-3	CASSPPGSTDTQYF
16	TRBV5-6	.	TRBJ2-1	CASSLKAGGIYNEQFF
13	TRBV7-2	TRBD2	TRBJ2-1	CASSTSTGREQFF
14	TRBV6-5	.	TRBJ2-1	CASEKPGARNEQFF
15	TRBV28	.	TRBJ1-2	CASRGGGVENYGYTF
16	TRBV7-2	TRBD1	TRBJ1-1	CASSLGLRAGGTEAFF
13	TRBV5-6	.	TRBJ2-3	CASSLTFTDTQYF
16	TRBV30	TRBD1	TRBJ1-1	CAWSPGTGGLDTEAFF
14	TRBV27	.	TRBJ1-5	CASSYKGVPGPQHF
15	TRBV5-6	TRBD1	TRBJ1-6	CASSLMGQGASPLHF
15	TRBV4-2	.	TRBJ2-5	CASSQDRPGVGTQYF
16	TRBV18	.	TRBJ2-7	CASSPPPGIGDYEQYF
12	TRBV18	.	TRBJ1-2	CASSEENYGYTF
17	TRBV5-5	.	TRBJ1-2	CASSPTGTTGPGYGYTF
15	TRBV7-3	TRBD2	TRBJ2-1	CASSLTGTSPNEQFF
14	TRBV5-4	.	TRBJ1-1	CASIPSGGNTEAFF
18	TRBV5-1	TRBD1	TRBJ2-7	CASSPATDRAQGGYEQYF
15	TRBV5-8	.	TRBJ1-1	CASSWDIRLGSAAFF
13	TRBV6-1	.	TRBJ2-4	CASSESPKNIQYF
14	TRBV6-1	.	TRBJ1-6	CASSAPQGYSPLHF
15	TRBV6-6	TRBD2	TRBJ2-3	CATLAGGGGANTQYF
13	TRBV19	.	TRBJ1-2	CASRGGANYGYTF
15	TRBV5-1	TRBD1	TRBJ1-4	CASSLGDRGVEKLFF
14	TRBV6-5	.	TRBJ1-1	CASTTLGLNTEAFF
13	TRBV30	.	TRBJ1-2	CAWSTMADYGYTF
21	TRBV4-3	TRBD2	TRBJ2-1	CASSQDTTSGRAASSYNEQFF
14	TRBV7-8	.	TRBJ2-1	CASSLNAGNNEQFF
13	TRBV10-3	.	TRBJ1-3	CAIRTGSGNTIYF
13	TRBV9	.	TRBJ1-1	CASSVVGDTEAFF
16	TRBV7-2	TRBD2	TRBJ2-1	CASSPQSGGYNNEQFF
17	TRBV28	TRBD1	TRBJ2-6	CASSRPQGAAGANVLTF
15	TRBV21-1	.	TRBJ1-4	CASSSARGWGEKLFF
16	TRBV15	TRBD2	TRBJ2-3	CATSRVTSGGANTQYF
15	TRBV7-2	TRBD2	TRBJ2-5	CASSLSGKPQETQYF
18	TRBV4-3	TRBD1	TRBJ2-2	CASSQDIPGTGTAGELFF